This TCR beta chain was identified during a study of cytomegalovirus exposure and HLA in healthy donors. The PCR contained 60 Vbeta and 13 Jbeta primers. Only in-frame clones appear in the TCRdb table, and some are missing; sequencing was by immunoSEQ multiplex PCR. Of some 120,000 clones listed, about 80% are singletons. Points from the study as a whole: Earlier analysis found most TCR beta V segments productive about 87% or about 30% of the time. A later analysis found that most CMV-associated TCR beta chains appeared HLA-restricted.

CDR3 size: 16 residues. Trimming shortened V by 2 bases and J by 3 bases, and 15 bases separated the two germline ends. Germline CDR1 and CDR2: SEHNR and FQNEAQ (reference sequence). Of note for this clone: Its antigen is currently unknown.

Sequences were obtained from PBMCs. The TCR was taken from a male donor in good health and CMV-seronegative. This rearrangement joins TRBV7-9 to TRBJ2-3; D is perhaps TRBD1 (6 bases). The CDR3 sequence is CASSLRARTVTDTQYF. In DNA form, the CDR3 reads TGTGCCAGCAGCTTAAGGGCCCGGACAGTTACAGATACGCAGTATTTT.